The clone carrying this TCR beta chain was picked up a small number of times. Its antigen is unidentified. This sample stems from a study of cytomegalovirus exposure and HLA in healthy donors. On the study more broadly: Out of 398 genotyped donors, less than 85% belonged to the Caucasian-associated ancestry cluster. Study-wide results and caveats: Listed as cytomegalovirus-associated were 164 TCR beta chains. A missense DCLRE1C variant was associated with V- and J-gene trimming of TCR beta chains in a later analysis, and an independent cohort replicated the association. Among TCR beta chains of equal frequency, HLA-associated ones were more clonally expanded in a later analysis.

The germline V gene has CDR1 MNHEY and CDR2 SVGAGI. The CDR3 spans 13 residues. It was with 60 Vbeta and 13 Jbeta primers that the PCR ran. Only in-frame clones appear in the TCRdb table, and some are missing; sequencing was by immunoSEQ multiplex PCR. The profile shows 100,000 to 150,000 clones, more than 65% of them singletons. The J gene is TRBJ2-7, the V gene TRBV6-5, with 8 bases lining up with TRBD2. Material: PBMCs. The TCR was taken from a woman between 18 and 29 years old in good health and CMV-seropositive. The CDR3 DNA is TGTGCTTCGGGACCGGGAGGGGAGTACGAGCAGTACTTC. It encodes CASGPGGEYEQYF.